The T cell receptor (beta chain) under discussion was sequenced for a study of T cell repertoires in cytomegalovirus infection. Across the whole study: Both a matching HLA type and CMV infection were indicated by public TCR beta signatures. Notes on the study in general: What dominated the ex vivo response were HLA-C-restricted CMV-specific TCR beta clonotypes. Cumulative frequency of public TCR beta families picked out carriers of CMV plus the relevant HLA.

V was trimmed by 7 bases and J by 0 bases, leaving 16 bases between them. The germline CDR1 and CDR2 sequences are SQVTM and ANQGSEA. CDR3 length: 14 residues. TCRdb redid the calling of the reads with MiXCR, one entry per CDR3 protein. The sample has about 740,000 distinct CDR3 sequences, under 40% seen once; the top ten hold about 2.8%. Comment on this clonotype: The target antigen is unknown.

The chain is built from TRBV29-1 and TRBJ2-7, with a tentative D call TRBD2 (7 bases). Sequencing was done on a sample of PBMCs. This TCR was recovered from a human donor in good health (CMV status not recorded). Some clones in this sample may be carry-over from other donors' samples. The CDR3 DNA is TGCAGCGCCCTGGGGGGGGCCGACTCCTACGAGCAGTACTTC. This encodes CSALGGADSYEQYF.